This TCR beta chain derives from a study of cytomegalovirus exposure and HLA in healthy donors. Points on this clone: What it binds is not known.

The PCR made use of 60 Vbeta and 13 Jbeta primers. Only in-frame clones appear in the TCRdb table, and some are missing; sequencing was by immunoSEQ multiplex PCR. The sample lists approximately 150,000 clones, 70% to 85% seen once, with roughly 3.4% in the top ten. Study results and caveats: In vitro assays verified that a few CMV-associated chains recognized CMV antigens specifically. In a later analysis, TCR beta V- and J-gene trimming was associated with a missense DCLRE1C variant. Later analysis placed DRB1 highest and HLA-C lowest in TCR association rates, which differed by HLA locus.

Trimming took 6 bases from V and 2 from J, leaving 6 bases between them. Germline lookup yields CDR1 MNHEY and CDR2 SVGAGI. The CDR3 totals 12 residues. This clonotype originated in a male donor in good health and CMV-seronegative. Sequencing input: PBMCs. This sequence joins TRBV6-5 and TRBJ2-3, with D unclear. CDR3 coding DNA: TGTGCCAGCAGATCCTACACAGATACGCAGTATTTT. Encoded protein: CASRSYTDTQYF.